Following are 5 T cell receptor beta chains from one sample sequenced in a study of blood T cell repertoires in COVID-19. Sequencing used immunoSEQ multiplex PCR; TCRdb keeps in-frame clones, though not all of them. The sample holds 200,000 to 250,000 clones, 86% seen once. Sequencing was done on a sample of peripheral blood. The receptors shown here come from a man in his thirties or forties who had recovered from COVID-19.

The chain combines TRBV9 with TRBJ2-5; 9 bases are a match to TRBD2. This CDR3 has 14 residues. V shed 0 bases, J shed 6 bases, and the junction held 3 bases outside the gene matches. In germline, CDR1 is SGDLS, CDR2 YYNGEE. The CDR3 loop is CASSVGGGAQTQYF. Written as DNA, the CDR3 is TGTGCCAGCAGCGTAGGCGGGGGGGCTCAGACCCAGTACTTC.

The rearrangement links TRBV7-5 to TRBJ2-3; the D segment call TRBD2 is taken from the table without a DNA check. TRBV7-5 is designated a pseudogene. This CDR3 has 18 amino acids. The CDR3 loop reads CARSLRGLAGGPTDTQYF. The CDR3 bases are TGTGCCAGAAGCTTAAGGGGACTAGCGGGGGGGCCGACAGATACGCAGTATTTT.

The genes are TRBV5-1 and TRBJ2-5; 14 bases are a match to TRBD2. V lost 3 bases and J lost 3; bases outside the gene matches: 4. Germline V gene data show CDR1 as SGHRS and CDR2 as YFSETQ. This CDR3 is built from 16 residues. In DNA form, the CDR3 reads TGCGCCAGCAGCTGGGGGACTAGCGGGGGAGAAGAGACCCAGTACTTC. It is translated as CASSWGTSGGEETQYF.

This sequence joins TRBV7-8 and TRBJ1-3; 7 bases map to TRBD1. CDR1 is SGHVS, CDR2 FQNEAQ, per germline. Losses at the gene ends were 2 bases for V and 2 bases for J; bases not matched to a gene: 6. The CDR3 covers 16 residues. The CDR3 DNA follows: TGTGCCAGCAGCTTAATAAACAGGGGCCCTGGAAACACCATATATTTT. This codes for CASSLINRGPGNTIYF.

This clone appeared once. The chain has TRBV4-1 and TRBJ1-2; D is undetermined. CDR3 length equals 14 residues. Germline V gene sequence: CDR1 MGHRA, CDR2 YSYEKL. Trimming took 0 bases from V and 5 from J, leaving 10 bases between them. CDR3 sequence reads: CASSQETRLYGYTF. The CDR3 DNA sequence: TGCGCCAGCAGCCAAGAAACTCGATTATATGGCTACACCTTC.